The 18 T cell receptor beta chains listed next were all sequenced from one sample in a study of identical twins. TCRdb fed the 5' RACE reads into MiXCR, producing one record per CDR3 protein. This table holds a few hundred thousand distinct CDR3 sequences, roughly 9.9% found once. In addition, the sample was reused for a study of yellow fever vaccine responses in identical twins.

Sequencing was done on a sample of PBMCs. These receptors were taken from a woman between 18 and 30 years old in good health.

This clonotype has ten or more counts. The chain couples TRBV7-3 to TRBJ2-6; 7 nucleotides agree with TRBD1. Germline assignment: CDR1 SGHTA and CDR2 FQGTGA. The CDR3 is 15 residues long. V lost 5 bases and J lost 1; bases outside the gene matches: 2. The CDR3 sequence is CASSRQGSGANVLTF. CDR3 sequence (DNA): TGTGCCAGCAGCAGACAGGGTTCTGGGGCCAACGTCCTGACTTTC.

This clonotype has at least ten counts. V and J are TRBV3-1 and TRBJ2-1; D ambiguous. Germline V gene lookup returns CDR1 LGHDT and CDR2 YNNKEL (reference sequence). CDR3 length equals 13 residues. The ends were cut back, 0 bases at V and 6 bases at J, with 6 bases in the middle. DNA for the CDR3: TGTGCCAGCAGCCAAGACCTGATCAATGAGCAGTTCTTC. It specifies CASSQDLINEQFF.

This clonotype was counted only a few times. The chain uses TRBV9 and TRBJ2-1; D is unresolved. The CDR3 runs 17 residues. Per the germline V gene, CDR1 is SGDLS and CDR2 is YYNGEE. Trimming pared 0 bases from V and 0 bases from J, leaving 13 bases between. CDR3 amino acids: CASSVAARFSSYNEQFF. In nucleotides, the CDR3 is TGTGCCAGCAGCGTAGCCGCTAGATTTAGCTCCTACAATGAGCAGTTCTTC.

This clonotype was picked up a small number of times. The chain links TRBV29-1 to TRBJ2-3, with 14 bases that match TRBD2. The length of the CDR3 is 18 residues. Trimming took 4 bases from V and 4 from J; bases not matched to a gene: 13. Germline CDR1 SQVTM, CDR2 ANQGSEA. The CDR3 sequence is CSVATTGTSGRRADTQYF. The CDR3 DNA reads TGCAGCGTTGCCACCACCGGGACTAGCGGGAGAAGGGCAGATACGCAGTATTTT.

The CDR3 region has the DNA TGTGCCAGCAGCTTATGGGGTGGGCCCCAGCATTTT. This gives the protein CASSLWGGPQHF. The chain couples TRBV7-2 to TRBJ1-5; no reliable D call. Germline loops: CDR1 SGHTA, CDR2 FQGNSA. This CDR3 is 12 amino acids long. Trimming cost V 2 bases and J 9 bases, with 8 bases left between them.

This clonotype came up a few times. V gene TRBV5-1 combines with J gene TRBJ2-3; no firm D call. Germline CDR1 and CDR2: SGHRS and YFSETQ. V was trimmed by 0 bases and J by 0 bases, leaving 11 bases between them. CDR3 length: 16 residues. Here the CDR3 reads CASSLGLLGSTDTQYF. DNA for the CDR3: TGCGCCAGCAGCTTGGGGCTCTTAGGCAGCACAGATACGCAGTATTTT.

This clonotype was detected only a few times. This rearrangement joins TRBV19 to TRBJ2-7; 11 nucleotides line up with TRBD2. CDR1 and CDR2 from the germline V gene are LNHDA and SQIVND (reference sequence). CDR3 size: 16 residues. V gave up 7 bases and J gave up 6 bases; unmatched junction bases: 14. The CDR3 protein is CASTLKLVLAGGEQYF. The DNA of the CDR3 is TGTGCCAGTACTCTGAAATTGGTCCTAGCGGGAGGCGAGCAGTACTTC.

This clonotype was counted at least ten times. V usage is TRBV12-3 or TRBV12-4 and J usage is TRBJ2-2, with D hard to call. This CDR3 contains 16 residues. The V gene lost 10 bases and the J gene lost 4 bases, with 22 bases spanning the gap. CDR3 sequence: CATQPLGRRGTGELFF. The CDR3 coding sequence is TGTGCCACCCAACCCTTAGGGCGGCGTGGCACCGGGGAGCTGTTTTTT.

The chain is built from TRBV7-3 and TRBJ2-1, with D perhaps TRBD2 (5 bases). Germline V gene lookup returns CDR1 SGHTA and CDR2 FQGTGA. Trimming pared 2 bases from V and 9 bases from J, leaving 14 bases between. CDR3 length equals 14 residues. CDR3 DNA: TGTGCCAGCAGCTTAGGGTACGGGGTTACTGAGCAGTTCTTC. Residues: CASSLGYGVTEQFF.

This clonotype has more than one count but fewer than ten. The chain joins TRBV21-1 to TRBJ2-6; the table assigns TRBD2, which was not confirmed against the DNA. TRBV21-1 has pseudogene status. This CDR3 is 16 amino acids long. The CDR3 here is CARTEGVPSGANVLTF. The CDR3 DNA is TGTGCCAGAACGGAGGGTGTACCCTCTGGGGCCAACGTCCTGACTTTC.

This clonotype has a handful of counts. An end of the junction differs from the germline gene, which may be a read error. CDR3 in DNA: TGCTGTGCTAGAGATCTGGGCGGGAGCGGGTATGAGGAGACCCAGTACTTC. Translating it yields CCARDLGGSGYEETQYF. The V gene is TRBV20-1, the J gene TRBJ2-5, with 7 positions matching TRBD2. The CDR3 is made up of 17 amino acids. CDR1 and CDR2 from the germline V gene are DFQATT and SNEGSKA (reference sequence).

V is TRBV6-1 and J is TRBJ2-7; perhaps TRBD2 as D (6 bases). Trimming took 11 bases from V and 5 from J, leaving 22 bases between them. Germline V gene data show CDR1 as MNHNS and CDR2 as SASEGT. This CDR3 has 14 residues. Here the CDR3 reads CARRAWLMGHEQYF. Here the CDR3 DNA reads TGTGCCCGGAGGGCCTGGTTAATGGGCCACGAGCAGTACTTC.

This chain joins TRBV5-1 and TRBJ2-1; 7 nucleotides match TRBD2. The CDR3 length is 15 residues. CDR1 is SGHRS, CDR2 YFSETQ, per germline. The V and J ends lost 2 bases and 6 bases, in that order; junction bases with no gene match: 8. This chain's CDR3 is CASSFLAGSPNEQFF. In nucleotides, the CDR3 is TGCGCCAGCAGCTTTTTAGCGGGTTCTCCCAATGAGCAGTTCTTC.

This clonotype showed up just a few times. The DNA for the CDR3 is TGCAGTGCTAGAGGGATTTTGCTAGGTACAGATACGCAGTATTTT. Residues: CSARGILLGTDTQYF. The chain combines TRBV20-1 with TRBJ2-3; no firm D call. CDR1 DFQATT and CDR2 SNEGSKA come from the germline V gene (reference sequence). There are 15 residues in the CDR3. Trimming removed 1 base from V and 3 bases from J, with 14 bases in between.

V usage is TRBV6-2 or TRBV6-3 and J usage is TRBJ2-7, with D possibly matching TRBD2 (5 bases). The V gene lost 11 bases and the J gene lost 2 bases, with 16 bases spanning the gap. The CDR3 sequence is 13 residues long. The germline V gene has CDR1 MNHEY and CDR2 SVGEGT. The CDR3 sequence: CAVAEGRPYEQYF. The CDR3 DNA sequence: TGTGCCGTAGCCGAGGGCCGCCCCTACGAGCAGTACTTC.

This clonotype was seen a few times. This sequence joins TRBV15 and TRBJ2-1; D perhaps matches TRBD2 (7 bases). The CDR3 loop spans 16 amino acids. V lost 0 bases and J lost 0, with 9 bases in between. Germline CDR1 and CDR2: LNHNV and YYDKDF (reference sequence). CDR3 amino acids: CATSRDAGASYNEQFF. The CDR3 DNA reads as TGTGCCACCAGCAGAGATGCGGGGGCCTCCTACAATGAGCAGTTCTTC.

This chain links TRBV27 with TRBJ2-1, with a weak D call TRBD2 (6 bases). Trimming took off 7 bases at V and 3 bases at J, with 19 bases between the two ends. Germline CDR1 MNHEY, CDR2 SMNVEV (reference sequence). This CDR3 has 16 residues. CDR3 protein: CASTSPGALHYNEQFF. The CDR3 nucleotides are TGTGCCAGCACGAGTCCGGGAGCCCTCCACTACAATGAGCAGTTCTTC.

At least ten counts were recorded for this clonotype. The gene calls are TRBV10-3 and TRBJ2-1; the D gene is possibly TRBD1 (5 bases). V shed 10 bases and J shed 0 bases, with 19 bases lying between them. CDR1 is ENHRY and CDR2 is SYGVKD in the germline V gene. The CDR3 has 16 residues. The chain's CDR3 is CATKESDSNSYNEQFF. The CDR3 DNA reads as TGTGCCACCAAAGAAAGCGACAGTAACTCCTACAATGAGCAGTTCTTC.